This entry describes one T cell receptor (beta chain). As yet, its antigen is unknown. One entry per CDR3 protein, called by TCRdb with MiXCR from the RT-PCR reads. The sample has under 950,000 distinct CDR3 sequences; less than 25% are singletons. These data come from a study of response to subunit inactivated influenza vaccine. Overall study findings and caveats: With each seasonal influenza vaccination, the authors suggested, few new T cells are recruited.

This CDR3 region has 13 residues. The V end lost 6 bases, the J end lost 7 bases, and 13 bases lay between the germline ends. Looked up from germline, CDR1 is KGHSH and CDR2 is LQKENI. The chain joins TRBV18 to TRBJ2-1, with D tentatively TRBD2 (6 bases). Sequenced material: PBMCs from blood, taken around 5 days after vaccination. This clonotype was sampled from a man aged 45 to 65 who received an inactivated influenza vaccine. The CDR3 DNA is TGTGCCAGCTCGGGACTGGTATGGAATGAGCAGTTCTTC. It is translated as CASSGLVWNEQFF.